The present T cell receptor beta chain was sequenced within a study of OX40 agonist ivuxolimab in advanced cancers. The wider study: It was ivuxolimab, an agonistic anti-OX40 (CD134) antibody, that patients were treated with. Cohort: approximately 79% men, mean age 60, aged about 20 to 90.

Sequenced by immunoSEQ multiplex PCR; TCRdb stores in-frame clones only, minus some. The sample has around 35,000 clones, approximately 84% seen once; the top ten hold approximately 21%. Germline V gives CDR1 SGHNT, CDR2 YYREEE (reference sequence). This CDR3 is 14 amino acids long. Trimming removed 0 bases from V and 8 bases from J; junction bases left unmatched: 4. Comment on this clone: Its antigen is unknown.

Findings of the study overall: In the expanded peripheral T cells, antigen specificity was never determined.

Sample: CD4+ or CD8+ T cells sorted from blood, taken in a trial of the OX40 agonist ivuxolimab. This sequence joins TRBV5-4 and TRBJ1-1; 10 nucleotides match TRBD1. The sequence derives from an adult with an advanced solid tumor such as melanoma, head and neck, liver or kidney cancer. The CDR3 loop is CASSLGQGATEAFF. The CDR3, as DNA: TGTGCCAGCAGCTTGGGACAGGGGGCCACCGAAGCTTTCTTT.